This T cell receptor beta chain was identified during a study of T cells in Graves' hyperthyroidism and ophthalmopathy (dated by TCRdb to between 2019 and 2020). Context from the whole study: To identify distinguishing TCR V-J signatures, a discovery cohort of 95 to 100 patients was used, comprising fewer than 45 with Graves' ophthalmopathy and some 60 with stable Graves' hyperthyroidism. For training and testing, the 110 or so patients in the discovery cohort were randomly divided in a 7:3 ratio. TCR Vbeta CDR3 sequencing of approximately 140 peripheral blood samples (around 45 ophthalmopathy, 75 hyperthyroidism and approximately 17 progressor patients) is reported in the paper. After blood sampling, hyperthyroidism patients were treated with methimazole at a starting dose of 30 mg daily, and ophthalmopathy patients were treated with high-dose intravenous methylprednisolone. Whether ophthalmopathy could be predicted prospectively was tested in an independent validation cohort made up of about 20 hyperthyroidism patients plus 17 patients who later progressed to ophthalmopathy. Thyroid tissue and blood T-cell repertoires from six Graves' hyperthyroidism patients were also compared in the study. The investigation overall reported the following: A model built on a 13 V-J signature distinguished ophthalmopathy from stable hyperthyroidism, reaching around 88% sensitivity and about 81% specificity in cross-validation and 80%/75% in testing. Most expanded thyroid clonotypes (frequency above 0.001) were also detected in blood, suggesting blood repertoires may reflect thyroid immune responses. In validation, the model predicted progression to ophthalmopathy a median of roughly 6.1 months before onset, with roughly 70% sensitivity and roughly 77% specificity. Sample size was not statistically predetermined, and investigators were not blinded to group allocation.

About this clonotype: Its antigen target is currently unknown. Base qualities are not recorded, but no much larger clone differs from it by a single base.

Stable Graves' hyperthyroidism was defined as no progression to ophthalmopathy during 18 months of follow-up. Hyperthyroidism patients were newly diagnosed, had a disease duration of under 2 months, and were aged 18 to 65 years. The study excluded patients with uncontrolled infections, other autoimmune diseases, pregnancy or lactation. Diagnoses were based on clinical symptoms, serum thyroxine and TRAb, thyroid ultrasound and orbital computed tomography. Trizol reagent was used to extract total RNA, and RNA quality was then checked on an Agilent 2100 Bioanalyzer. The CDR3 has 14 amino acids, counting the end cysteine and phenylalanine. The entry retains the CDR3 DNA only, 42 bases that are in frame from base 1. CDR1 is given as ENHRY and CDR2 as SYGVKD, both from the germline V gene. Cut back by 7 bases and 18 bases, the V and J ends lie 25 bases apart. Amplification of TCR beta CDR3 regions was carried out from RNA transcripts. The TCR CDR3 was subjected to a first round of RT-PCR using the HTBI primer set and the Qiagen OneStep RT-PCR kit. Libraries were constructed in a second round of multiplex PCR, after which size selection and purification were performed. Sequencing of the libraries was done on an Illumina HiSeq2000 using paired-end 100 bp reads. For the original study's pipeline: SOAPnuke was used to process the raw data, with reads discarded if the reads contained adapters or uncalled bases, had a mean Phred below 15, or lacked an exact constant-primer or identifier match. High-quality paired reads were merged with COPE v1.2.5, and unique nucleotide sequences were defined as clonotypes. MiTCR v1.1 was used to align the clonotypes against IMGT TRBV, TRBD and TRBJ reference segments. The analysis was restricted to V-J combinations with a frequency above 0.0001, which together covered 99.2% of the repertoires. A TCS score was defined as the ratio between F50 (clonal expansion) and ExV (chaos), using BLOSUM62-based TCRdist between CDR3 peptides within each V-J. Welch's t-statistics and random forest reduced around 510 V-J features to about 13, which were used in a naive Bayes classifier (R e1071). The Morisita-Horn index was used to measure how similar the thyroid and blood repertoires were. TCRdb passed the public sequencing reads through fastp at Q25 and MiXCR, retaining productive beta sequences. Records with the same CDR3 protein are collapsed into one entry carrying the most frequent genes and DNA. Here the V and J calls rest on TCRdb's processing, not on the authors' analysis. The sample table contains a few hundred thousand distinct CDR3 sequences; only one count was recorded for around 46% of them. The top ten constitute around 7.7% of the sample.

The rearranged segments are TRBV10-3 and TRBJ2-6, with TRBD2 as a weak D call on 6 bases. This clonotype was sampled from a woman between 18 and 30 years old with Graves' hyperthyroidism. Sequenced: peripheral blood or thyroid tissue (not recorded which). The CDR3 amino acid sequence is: CAIIAGTGANIPTF. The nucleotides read TGTGCCATCATAGCCGGGACTGGGGCCAACATCCCGACTTTC.